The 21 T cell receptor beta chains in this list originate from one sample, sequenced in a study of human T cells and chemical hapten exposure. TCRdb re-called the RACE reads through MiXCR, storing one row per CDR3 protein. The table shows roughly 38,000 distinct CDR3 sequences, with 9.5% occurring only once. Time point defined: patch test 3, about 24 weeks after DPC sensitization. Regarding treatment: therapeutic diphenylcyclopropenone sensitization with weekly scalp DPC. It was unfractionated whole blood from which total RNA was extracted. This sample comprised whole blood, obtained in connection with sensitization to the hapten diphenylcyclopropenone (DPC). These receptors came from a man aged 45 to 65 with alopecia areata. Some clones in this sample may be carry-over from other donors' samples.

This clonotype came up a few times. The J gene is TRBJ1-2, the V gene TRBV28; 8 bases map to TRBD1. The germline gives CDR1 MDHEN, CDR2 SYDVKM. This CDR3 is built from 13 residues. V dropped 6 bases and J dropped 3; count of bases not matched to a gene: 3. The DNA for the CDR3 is TGTGCCAGCAGAAAACAGGGGGACTATGGCTACACCTTC. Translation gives CASRKQGDYGYTF.

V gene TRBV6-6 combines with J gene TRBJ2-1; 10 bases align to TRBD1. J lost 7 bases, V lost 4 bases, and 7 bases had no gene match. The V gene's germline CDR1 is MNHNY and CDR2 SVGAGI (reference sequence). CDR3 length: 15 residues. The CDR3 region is CASSSSGTGENEQFF. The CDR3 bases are TGTGCCAGCAGTTCCTCAGGGACAGGGGAAAATGAGCAGTTCTTC.

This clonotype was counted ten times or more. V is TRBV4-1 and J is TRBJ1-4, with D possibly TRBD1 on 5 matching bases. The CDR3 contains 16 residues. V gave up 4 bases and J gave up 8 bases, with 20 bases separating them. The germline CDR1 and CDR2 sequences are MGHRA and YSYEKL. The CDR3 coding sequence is TGCGCCAGCAGCCGAGTTACCTCAGGGAGTGGGGAAAAACTGTTTTTT. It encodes CASSRVTSGSGEKLFF.

The CDR3 protein is CSVEPQRDIHQQYF. The CDR3 DNA sequence: TGCAGCGTTGAACCCCAGCGGGATATCCACCAGCAGTACTTC. The chain links TRBV29-1 to TRBJ2-7, with 7 bases lining up with TRBD2. The CDR3 contains 14 residues. Losses at the gene ends were 2 bases for V and 8 bases for J; bases not matched to a gene: 12. The germline V gene has CDR1 SQVTM and CDR2 ANQGSEA.

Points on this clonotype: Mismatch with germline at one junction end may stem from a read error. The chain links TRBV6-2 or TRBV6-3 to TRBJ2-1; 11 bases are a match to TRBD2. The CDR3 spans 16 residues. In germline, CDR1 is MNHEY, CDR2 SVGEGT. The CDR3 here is CASSYSSGGSYNEQFF. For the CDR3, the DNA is TGTGCCAGCAGCTACTCTAGCGGGGGGTCCTACAATGAGCAGTTCTTC.

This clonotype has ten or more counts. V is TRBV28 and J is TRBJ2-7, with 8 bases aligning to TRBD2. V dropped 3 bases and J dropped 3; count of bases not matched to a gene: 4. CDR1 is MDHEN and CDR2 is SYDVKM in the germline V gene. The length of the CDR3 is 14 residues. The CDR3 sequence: CASSLSGSVYEQYF. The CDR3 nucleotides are TGTGCCAGCAGTTTGAGCGGGAGTGTCTACGAGCAGTACTTC. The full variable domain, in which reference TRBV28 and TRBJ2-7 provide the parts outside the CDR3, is DVKVTQSSRYLVKRTGEKVFLECVQDMDHENMFWYRQDPGLGLRLIYFSYDVKMKEKGDIPEGYSVSREKKERFSLILESASTNQTSMYLCASSLSGSVYEQYFGPGTRLTVT.

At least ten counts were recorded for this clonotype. As DNA, the CDR3 is TGTGCCAGCAGTTTAGGGAGCTATGGCTACACCTTC. The encoded protein is CASSLGSYGYTF. The chain couples TRBV12-3 or TRBV12-4 to TRBJ1-2; no clear D. Trimming cost V 1 base and J 4 bases, with 4 bases left between them. The CDR3 is 12 residues long.

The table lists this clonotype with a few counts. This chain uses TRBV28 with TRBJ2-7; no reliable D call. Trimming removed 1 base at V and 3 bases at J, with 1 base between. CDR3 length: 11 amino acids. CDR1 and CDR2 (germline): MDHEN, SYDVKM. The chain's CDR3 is CASSLYYEQYF. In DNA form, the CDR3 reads TGTGCCAGCAGTTTATACTACGAGCAGTACTTC.

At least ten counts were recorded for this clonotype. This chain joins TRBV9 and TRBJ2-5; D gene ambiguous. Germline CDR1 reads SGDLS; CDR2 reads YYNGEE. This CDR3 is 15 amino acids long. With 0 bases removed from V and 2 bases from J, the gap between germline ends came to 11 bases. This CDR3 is CASSVGGVIQETQYF. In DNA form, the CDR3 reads TGTGCCAGCAGCGTAGGGGGTGTCATTCAAGAGACCCAGTACTTC.

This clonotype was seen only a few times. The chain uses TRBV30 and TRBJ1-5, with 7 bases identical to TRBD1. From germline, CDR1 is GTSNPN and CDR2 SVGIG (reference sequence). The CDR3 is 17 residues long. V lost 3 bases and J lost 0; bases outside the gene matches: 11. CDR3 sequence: CAWSPGRDSYSNQPQHF. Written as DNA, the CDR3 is TGTGCCTGGAGCCCGGGGAGGGACAGCTATAGCAATCAGCCCCAGCATTTT.

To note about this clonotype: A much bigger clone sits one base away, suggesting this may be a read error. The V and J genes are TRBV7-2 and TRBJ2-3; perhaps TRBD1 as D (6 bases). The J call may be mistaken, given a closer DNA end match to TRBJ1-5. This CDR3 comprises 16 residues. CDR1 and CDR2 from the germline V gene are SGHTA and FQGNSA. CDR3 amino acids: CASSWRGQHDTDTQHF. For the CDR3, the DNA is TGTGCCAGCAGCTGGAGGGGACAACACGACACAGATACGCAGCATTTT.

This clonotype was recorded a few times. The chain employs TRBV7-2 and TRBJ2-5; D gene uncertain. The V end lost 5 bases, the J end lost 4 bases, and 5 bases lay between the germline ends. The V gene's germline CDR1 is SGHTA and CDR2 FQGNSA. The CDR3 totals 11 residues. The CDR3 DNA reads TGTGCCAGCAGCCCTAGAGAGACCCAGTACTTC. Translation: CASSPRETQYF.

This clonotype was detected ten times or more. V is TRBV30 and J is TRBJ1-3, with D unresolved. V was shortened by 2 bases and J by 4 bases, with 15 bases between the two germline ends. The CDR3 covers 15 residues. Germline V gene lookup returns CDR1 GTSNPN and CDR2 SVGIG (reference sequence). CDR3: CAWSIGSTPGNTIYF. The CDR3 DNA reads TGTGCCTGGAGTATCGGCAGTACTCCCGGAAACACCATATATTTT.

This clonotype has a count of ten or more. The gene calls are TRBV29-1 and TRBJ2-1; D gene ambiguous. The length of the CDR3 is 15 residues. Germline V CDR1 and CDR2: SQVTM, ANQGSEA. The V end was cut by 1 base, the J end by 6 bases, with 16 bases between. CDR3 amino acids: CSVEVGLPPVNEQFF. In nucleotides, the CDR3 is TGCAGCGTTGAAGTCGGGCTCCCTCCGGTCAATGAGCAGTTCTTC.

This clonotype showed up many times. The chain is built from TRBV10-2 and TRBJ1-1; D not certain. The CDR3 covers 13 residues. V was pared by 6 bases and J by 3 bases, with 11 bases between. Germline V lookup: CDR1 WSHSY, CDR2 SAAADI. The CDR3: CASSLWEDTEAFF. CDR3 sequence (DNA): TGCGCCAGCAGCCTATGGGAAGACACTGAAGCTTTCTTT.

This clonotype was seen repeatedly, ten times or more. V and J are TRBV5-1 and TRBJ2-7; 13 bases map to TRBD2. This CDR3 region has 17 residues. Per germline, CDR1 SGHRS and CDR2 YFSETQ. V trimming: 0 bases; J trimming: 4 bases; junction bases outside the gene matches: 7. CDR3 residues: CASSLEGGLAGSYEQYF. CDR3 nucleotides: TGCGCCAGCAGCTTGGAGGGGGGACTAGCGGGGTCTTACGAGCAGTACTTC.

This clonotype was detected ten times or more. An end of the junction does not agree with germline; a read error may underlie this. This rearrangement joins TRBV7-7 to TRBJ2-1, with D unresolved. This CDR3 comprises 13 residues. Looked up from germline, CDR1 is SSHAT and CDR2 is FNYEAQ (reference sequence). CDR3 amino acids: CASSLNRVGEQFF. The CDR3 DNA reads TGTGCTAGCAGCTTAAATAGGGTCGGTGAGCAGTTCTTC.

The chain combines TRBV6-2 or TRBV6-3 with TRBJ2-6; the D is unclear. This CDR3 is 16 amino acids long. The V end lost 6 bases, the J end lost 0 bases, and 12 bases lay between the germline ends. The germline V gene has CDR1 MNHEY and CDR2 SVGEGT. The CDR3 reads CASRPDSSSGANVLTF. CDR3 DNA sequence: TGTGCCAGCAGACCGGATAGTTCCTCTGGGGCCAACGTCCTGACTTTC.

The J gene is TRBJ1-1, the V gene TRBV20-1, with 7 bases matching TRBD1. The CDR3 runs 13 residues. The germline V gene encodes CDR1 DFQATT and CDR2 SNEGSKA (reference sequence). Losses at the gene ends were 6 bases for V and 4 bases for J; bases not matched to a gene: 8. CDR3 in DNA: TGCAGTGCAGGGGGCGCCGACGTCACTGAAGCTTTCTTT. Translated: CSAGGADVTEAFF.

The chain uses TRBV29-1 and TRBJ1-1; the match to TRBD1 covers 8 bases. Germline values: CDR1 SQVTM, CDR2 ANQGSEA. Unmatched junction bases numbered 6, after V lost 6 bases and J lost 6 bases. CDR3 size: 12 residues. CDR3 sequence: CSVDRGQAEAFF. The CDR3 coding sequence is TGCAGCGTCGACAGGGGTCAAGCTGAAGCTTTCTTT.

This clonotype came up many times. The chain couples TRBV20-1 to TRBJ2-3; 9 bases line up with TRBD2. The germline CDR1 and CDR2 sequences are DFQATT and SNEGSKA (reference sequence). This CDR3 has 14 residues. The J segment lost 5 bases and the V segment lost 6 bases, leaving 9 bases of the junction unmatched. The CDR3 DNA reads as TGCAGTGCCAGGCGGGAGGGCCGTGTAGATACGCAGTATTTT. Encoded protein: CSARREGRVDTQYF.